The 24 T cell receptor beta chains given below trace back to one sample, sequenced in a study of technical replicates of blood from several donors (dated by TCRdb to about 2017). The library came from the immunoSEQ multiplex PCR assay. TCRdb took this table from immuneACCESS and kept in-frame rearrangements with V and J called. Such tables lack part of the clones; where checked against another copy, unresolved V genes explain under half of the gap, and the rest is unexplained. The sample has nearly 80,000 clones on record, around 96% of them singletons. The ten top clones hold 0.34% of the sample. The source material was T cells isolated from PBMCs. Receptor source: a human donor in good health.

The rearrangement joins TRBV2 to TRBJ2-3, with 8 bases that match TRBD2. Germline V gene lookup returns CDR1 SNHLY and CDR2 FYNNEI. V trimming: 8 bases; J trimming: 0 bases; junction bases outside the gene matches: 4. This CDR3 comprises 14 residues. The CDR3 region is CASGLAASTDTQYF. CDR3 in DNA: TGTGCCAGCGGACTAGCTGCTAGCACAGATACGCAGTATTTT.

The rearrangement links TRBV5-1 to TRBJ2-1; the D gene is possibly TRBD2 (6 bases). The ends were cut back, 8 bases at V and 4 bases at J, with 19 bases in the middle. Germline V gene sequence: CDR1 SGHRS, CDR2 YFSETQ. The CDR3 contains 15 residues. DNA for the CDR3: TGCGCCAGTCTGCCCGGGGGTCCTTTGTACAATGAGCAGTTCTTC. Translation: CASLPGGPLYNEQFF.

This CDR3 reads CAWSDGPGAFF. DNA of the CDR3: TGTGCCTGGAGTGATGGTCCGGGAGCTTTCTTT. This rearrangement joins TRBV30 to TRBJ1-1, with no clear D. V dropped 1 base and J dropped 10 bases, with 10 bases sitting between them. Germline assignment: CDR1 GTSNPN and CDR2 SVGIG (reference sequence). The CDR3 sequence is 11 residues long.

The rearrangement links TRBV28 to TRBJ1-2, with 7 bases matching TRBD1. Germline CDR1 reads MDHEN; CDR2 reads SYDVKM. The trim removed 7 bases at V and 8 bases at J, leaving 7 bases unmatched. The CDR3 runs 12 residues. The CDR3 coding sequence is TGTGCCAGCAATACAGGGGATTACGGCTACACCTTC. Encoded protein: CASNTGDYGYTF.

The V call is TRBV6-1, the J call TRBJ2-7; D possibly corresponds to TRBD1 (5 bases). Germline V gene lookup returns CDR1 MNHNS and CDR2 SASEGT. Deletions cut 7 bases from V and 3 bases from J, with 13 bases between. This CDR3 is 13 amino acids long. CDR3 sequence (DNA): TGTGCCAGCACTGGACAACCTCTCTACGAGCAGTACTTC. Protein: CASTGQPLYEQYF.

The chain combines TRBV19 with TRBJ2-7, with 11 bases fitting TRBD1. Trimming took 7 bases from V and 3 from J; bases not matched to a gene: 5. Germline CDR1 is LNHDA and CDR2 is SQIVND (reference sequence). This CDR3 has 14 residues. The CDR3 coding sequence is TGTGCCAGTACCGCCGGGACAGGGGGCTACGAGCAGTACTTC. Translating it yields CASTAGTGGYEQYF.

V usage is TRBV6-5 and J usage is TRBJ2-5; perhaps TRBD2 as D (5 bases). V was trimmed by 2 bases and J by 5 bases, leaving 6 bases between them. The CDR3 is 12 residues long. The germline CDR1 and CDR2 sequences are MNHEY and SVGAGI. The DNA for the CDR3 is TGTGCCAGCAGTTACGACTATGAGACCCAGTACTTC. This codes for CASSYDYETQYF.

The chain employs TRBV30 and TRBJ1-2, with D possibly being TRBD1 (5 bases). Deletions cut 0 bases from V and 5 bases from J, with 13 bases between. In germline, CDR1 is GTSNPN, CDR2 SVGIG (reference sequence). The CDR3 loop spans 14 amino acids. The CDR3 DNA is TGTGCCTGGAGTGTAAGACAGACATCTTATGGCTACACCTTC. Translated: CAWSVRQTSYGYTF. Based on the CDR3 plus reference TRBV30 and TRBJ1-2, the full variable domain is SQTIHQWPATLVQPVGSPLSLECTVEGTSNPNLYWYRQAAGRGLQLLFYSVGIGQISSEVPQNLSASRPQDRQFILSSKKLLLSDSGFYLCAWSVRQTSYGYTFGSGTRLTVV.

The chain uses TRBV19 and TRBJ2-3; 7 bases fit TRBD2. V lost 7 bases and J lost 4; bases outside the gene matches: 8. The CDR3 sequence is 14 residues long. Germline CDR1 reads LNHDA; CDR2 reads SQIVND (reference sequence). The CDR3 DNA reads TGTGCCAGTAAGGGGCTAGCGGACGCAGATACGCAGTATTTT. It yields the protein CASKGLADADTQYF.

The rearrangement uses TRBV14 and TRBJ1-2; 8 positions agree with TRBD1. CDR3 length: 15 amino acids. From germline, CDR1 is SGHDN and CDR2 FVKESK. The junction had 4 bases not matched to a gene; V was cut back by 2 bases and J by 2 bases. The CDR3 bases are TGTGCCAGCAGCCAATCAGGGGGCTGGAACTATGGCTACACCTTC. Protein sequence: CASSQSGGWNYGYTF.

This clone was seen a handful of times. The chain carries TRBV6-1 and TRBJ2-7; 7 positions match TRBD1. Losses at the gene ends were 6 bases for V and 2 bases for J; bases not matched to a gene: 10. CDR1 is MNHNS, CDR2 SASEGT, per germline. This CDR3 has 15 amino acids. The CDR3 nucleotides are TGTGCCAGCAGAGGGGTAACCGGGACAGCCTACGAGCAGTACTTC. This gives the protein CASRGVTGTAYEQYF.

This clone appeared a single time. This sequence joins TRBV11-2 and TRBJ2-7; D is perhaps TRBD1 (6 bases). This CDR3 region has 13 residues. The V end was cut by 6 bases, the J end by 4 bases, with 13 bases between. Germline V gene lookup returns CDR1 SGHAT and CDR2 FQNNGV. CDR3 sequence (DNA): TGTGCCAGCAGTACAGGGTTGCTTTACGAGCAGTACTTC. Encoded protein: CASSTGLLYEQYF. Full variable domain (missing parts from reference TRBV11-2 and TRBJ2-7): EAGVAQSPRYKIIEKRQSVAFWCNPISGHATLYWYQQILGQGPKLLIQFQNNGVVDDSQLPKDRFSAERLKGVDSTLKIQPAKLEDSAVYLCASSTGLLYEQYFGPGTRLTVT.

With regard to this clone: Additional DNA sequences in this sample encode the identical CDR3. This chain uses TRBV7-3 with TRBJ2-7; no reliable D call. CDR3 length equals 11 residues. Trimming removed 4 bases at V and 5 bases at J, with 6 bases between. CDR1 and CDR2 from the germline V gene are SGHTA and FQGTGA. CDR3 protein: CASSSGDEQYF. CDR3 bases: TGTGCCAGCAGCTCGGGTGACGAGCAGTACTTC.

The chain is built from TRBV2 and TRBJ2-3, with D perhaps TRBD2 (5 bases). Germline CDR1 is SNHLY and CDR2 is FYNNEI. This CDR3 spans 14 amino acids. Trimming took 2 bases from V and 3 from J, leaving 9 bases between them. The CDR3 DNA is TGTGCCAGCAGTGAATCGGGGATGACAGATACGCAGTATTTT. It is translated as CASSESGMTDTQYF.

The chain recombines TRBV9 with TRBJ1-1, with D tentatively TRBD1 (6 bases). Germline V gives CDR1 SGDLS, CDR2 YYNGEE. The CDR3 consists of 15 residues. With 0 bases removed from V and 2 bases from J, the gap between germline ends came to 11 bases. The CDR3 spells CASSVGPGTNTEAFF. The CDR3 DNA follows: TGTGCCAGCAGCGTAGGCCCAGGGACAAACACTGAAGCTTTCTTT.

The chain carries TRBV27 and TRBJ2-1; 8 nucleotides align to TRBD2. The CDR3 is 16 amino acids. J gave up 0 bases and V 1 base, and 2 bases lay outside the gene matches. CDR1 MNHEY and CDR2 SMNVEV come from the germline V gene (reference sequence). For the CDR3, the DNA is TGTGCCAGCAGTTTATACAGCGGGGGCTCCTACAATGAGCAGTTCTTC. Residues: CASSLYSGGSYNEQFF.

V usage is TRBV10-3 and J usage is TRBJ2-7, with 9 nucleotides matching TRBD1. CDR1 and CDR2 (germline): ENHRY, SYGVKD. The J segment lost 2 bases and the V segment lost 2 bases, leaving 7 bases of the junction unmatched. The CDR3 is made up of 16 amino acids. In DNA form, the CDR3 reads TGTGCCATCAGTGAGCCGCCGGGACAGGGTACCTACGAGCAGTACTTC. The encoded protein is CAISEPPGQGTYEQYF.

The chain employs TRBV7-2 and TRBJ2-5; 8 bases line up with TRBD2. V dropped 5 bases and J dropped 1; count of bases not matched to a gene: 9. This CDR3 has 16 amino acids. Germline V gives CDR1 SGHTA, CDR2 FQGNSA. The CDR3 nucleotides read TGTGCCAGCAGCATCTCTTCCGGGACTAGCCAAGAGACCCAGTACTTC. Its translation: CASSISSGTSQETQYF.

Here the CDR3 DNA reads TGTGCCTGGAGTACAGGGCGAACGGGAAACACCATATATTTT. Amino acids: CAWSTGRTGNTIYF. The chain couples TRBV30 to TRBJ1-3; tentatively, D is TRBD1 (6 bases). Germline-derived CDR1 and CDR2 are GTSNPN and SVGIG (reference sequence). This CDR3 has 14 residues. V was shortened by 2 bases and J by 4 bases, with 12 bases between the two germline ends.

The rearrangement joins TRBV11-3 to TRBJ1-1, with D maybe TRBD1 (5 bases). The CDR3 is 16 amino acids. CDR1 SGHNT and CDR2 YENEEA come from the germline V gene. Between the trimmed V and J ends, which lost 5 bases and 4 bases, there was a span of 20 bases. The chain's CDR3 is CASSARTGLWSTEAFF. Here the CDR3 DNA reads TGTGCCAGCAGCGCCCGAACAGGCTTGTGGAGCACTGAAGCTTTCTTT. Full variable domain (outside the CDR3, taken from reference TRBV11-3 and TRBJ1-1): EAGVVQSPRYKIIEKKQPVAFWCNPISGHNTLYWYLQNLGQGPELLIRYENEEAVDDSQLPKDRFSAERLKGVDSTLKIQPAELGDSAVYLCASSARTGLWSTEAFFGQGTRLTVV.

J is TRBJ2-3 and V is TRBV6-5; D possibly corresponds to TRBD2 (5 bases). Trimming shortened V by 0 bases and J by 2 bases, and 9 bases separated the two germline ends. CDR1 MNHEY and CDR2 SVGAGI come from the germline V gene. This CDR3 is built from 15 residues. The CDR3 is CASSYSRAPTDTQYF. CDR3 nucleotides: TGTGCCAGCAGTTACTCGAGGGCCCCCACAGATACGCAGTATTTT.

The V call is TRBV9, the J call TRBJ2-7; no clear D. V lost 7 bases and J lost 3, with 8 bases in between. CDR3 length: 11 amino acids. CDR1 SGDLS and CDR2 YYNGEE come from the germline V gene. CDR3 amino acids: CASGRNYEQYF. The CDR3 DNA sequence: TGTGCCAGCGGGCGAAACTACGAGCAGTACTTC.

The chain links TRBV5-8 to TRBJ1-2; TRBD1 agrees at 12 bases. Germline CDR1 reads SGHTS; CDR2 reads YDEGEE. The CDR3 spans 17 residues. Germline trimming cut 5 bases from V and 9 bases from J; bases unmatched to any gene: 17. The CDR3 is CASSPTGTGGLSGSYTF. The CDR3 DNA is TGTGCCAGCAGTCCTACCGGGACAGGGGGCTTAAGCGGGAGCTACACCTTC.

V gene TRBV7-8 combines with J gene TRBJ1-2; D may be TRBD1 (5 bases). V was trimmed by 8 bases and J by 1 base, leaving 17 bases between them. Per the germline V gene, CDR1 is SGHVS and CDR2 is FQNEAQ. This CDR3 has 15 residues. The DNA for the CDR3 is TGTGCCAGCGGTATTGCAGGGAATCTTAACTATGGCTACACCTTC. Its translation is CASGIAGNLNYGYTF.